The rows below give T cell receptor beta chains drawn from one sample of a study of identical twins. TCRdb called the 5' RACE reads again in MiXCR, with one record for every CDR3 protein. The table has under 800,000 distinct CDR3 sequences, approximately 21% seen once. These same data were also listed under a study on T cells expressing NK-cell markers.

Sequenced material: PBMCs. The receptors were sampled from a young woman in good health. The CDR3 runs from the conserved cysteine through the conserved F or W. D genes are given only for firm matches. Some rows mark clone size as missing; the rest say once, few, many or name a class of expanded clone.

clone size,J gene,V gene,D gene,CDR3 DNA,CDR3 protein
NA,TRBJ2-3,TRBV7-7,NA,TGTGCTAGCAGCCTGGCGTTTGAATCGGATACGCAGTATTTT,CASSLAFESDTQYF
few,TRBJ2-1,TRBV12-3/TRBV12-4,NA,TGTGCCAGCAGGTCCCAGGTTCCTTACAATGAGCAGTTCTTC,CASRSQVPYNEQFF
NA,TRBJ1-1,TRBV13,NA,TGTGCCAGCAGCATACCGGGACACTTGAACACTGAAGCTTTCTTT,CASSIPGHLNTEAFF
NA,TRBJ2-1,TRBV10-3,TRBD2,TGTGCCATCAGGCCGGGACTAGCGGGGAAAAGTGAGCAGTTCTTC,CAIRPGLAGKSEQFF
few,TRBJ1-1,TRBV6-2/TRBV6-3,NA,TGTGCCAGCAGTTACTATACAGCCAACACTGAAGCTTTCTTT,CASSYYTANTEAFF
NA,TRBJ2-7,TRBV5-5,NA,TGTGCCAGCAGCTTGGATGTCGACTACGAGCAGTACTTC,CASSLDVDYEQYF
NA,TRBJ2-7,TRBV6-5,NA,TGTGCCAGCAGTTACTCGTACAGATCGGGGTTCGAGCAGTACTTC,CASSYSYRSGFEQYF
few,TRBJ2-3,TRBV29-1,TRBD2,TGCAGCGTGACAAGAGCGGGGGGCACAGATACGCAGTATTTT,CSVTRAGGTDTQYF
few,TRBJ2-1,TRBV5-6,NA,TGTGCCAGCAGCTTGGGTCTCTCCAGCGTTGCTATCAATGAGCAGTTCTTC,CASSLGLSSVAINEQFF
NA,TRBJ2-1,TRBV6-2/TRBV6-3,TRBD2,TGTGCCAGCAGTGTCAGACTAGCGGGGGGGACCAATGAGCAGTTCTTC,CASSVRLAGGTNEQFF
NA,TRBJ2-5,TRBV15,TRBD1,TGTGCCACCTCGACAGGGCCGGAGACCCAGTACTTC,CATSTGPETQYF
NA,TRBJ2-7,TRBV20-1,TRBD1,TGCAGTGCTAGAGGGACAGGGCTTACCTACGAGCAGTACTTC,CSARGTGLTYEQYF
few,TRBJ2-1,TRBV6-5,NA,TGTGCCAGCAGTTCCAGACTGGGAGATAATGAGCAGTTCTTC,CASSSRLGDNEQFF
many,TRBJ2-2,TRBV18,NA,TGTGCCAGCTCACTAACATCCACCGGGGAGCTGTTTTTT,CASSLTSTGELFF
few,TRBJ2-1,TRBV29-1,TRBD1,TGCAGCGTTGAATCCCCCGGGACAGGGGTTAAGGGGCAGTTCTTC,CSVESPGTGVKGQFF
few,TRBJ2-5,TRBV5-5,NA,TGTGCCAGCAGCTTGATCCTAGCCGTAGAGACCCAGTACTTC,CASSLILAVETQYF
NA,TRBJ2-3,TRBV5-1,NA,TGCGCCAGCAGCTTGGGGCCCTCGTCGTATTTT,CASSLGPSSYF
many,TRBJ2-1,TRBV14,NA,TGTGCCAGCAGCCTTAGGGCGGGCAGTTCCTACAATGAGCAGTTCTTC,CASSLRAGSSYNEQFF
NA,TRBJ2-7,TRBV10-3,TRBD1,TGTGCCATCAGTGACCCCGGACAGGCCTACGAGCAGTACTTC,CAISDPGQAYEQYF
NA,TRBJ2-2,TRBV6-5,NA,TGTGCCAGCAGTTACTCTAAGACCGGGGAGCTGTTTTTT,CASSYSKTGELFF
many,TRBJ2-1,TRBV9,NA,TGTGCCAGCAGCGTCCAAGTCAGCACAAACAATGAGCAGTTCTTC,CASSVQVSTNNEQFF
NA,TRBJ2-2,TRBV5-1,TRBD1,TGCGCCAGCAGCTTCCGGGACAGGGGCTACCTGAACACCGGGGAGCTGTTTTTT,CASSFRDRGYLNTGELFF
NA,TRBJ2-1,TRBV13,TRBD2,TGTGCCAGCAGCTTAGGGGGACTAGCGGGAGCGGCTTACAATGAGCAGTTCTTC,CASSLGGLAGAAYNEQFF
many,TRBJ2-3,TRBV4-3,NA,TGCGCCAGCAGCCAATCAAGCGGCACAGATACGCAGTATTTT,CASSQSSGTDTQYF
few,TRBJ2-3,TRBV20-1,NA,TGCAGTGCTCTGGGACGCTGGGGCGATACGCAGTATTTT,CSALGRWGDTQYF
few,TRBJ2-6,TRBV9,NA,TGTGCCAGCAGCGTAGCCCCAGGGGTGAGAGCATCTGGGGCCAACGTCCTGACTTTC,CASSVAPGVRASGANVLTF
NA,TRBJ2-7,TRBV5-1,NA,TGCGCCAGCAGCTTAATACCGGGACCGCTTGAGCAGTACTTC,CASSLIPGPLEQYF
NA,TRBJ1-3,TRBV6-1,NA,TGTGCCAGCAGAACCAGAGGTTCTGGAAACACCATATATTTT,CASRTRGSGNTIYF
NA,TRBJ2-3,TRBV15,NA,TGTGCCACCAGCAGAGATCTGTATACTAGCACAGATACGCAGTATTTT,CATSRDLYTSTDTQYF
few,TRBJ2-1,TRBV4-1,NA,TGCGCCAGCAGCCACTCCCAGGGGCAGGGTAGGGGCAATGAGCAGTTCTTC,CASSHSQGQGRGNEQFF
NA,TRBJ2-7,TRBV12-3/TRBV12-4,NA,TGTGCCAGCAGTTTAGGGACACAGGACTACGAGCAGTACTTC,CASSLGTQDYEQYF
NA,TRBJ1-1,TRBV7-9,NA,TGTGCCAGCAGGGACCCGATGGGCACTGAAGCTTTCTTT,CASRDPMGTEAFF
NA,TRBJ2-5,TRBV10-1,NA,TGCGCCAGCAGTGAGTCCTCTAGCCAAGAGACCCAGTACTTC,CASSESSSQETQYF
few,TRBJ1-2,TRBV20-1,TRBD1,TGCAGTGCTTCCGGGACAGGACTCTATGGCTACACCTTC,CSASGTGLYGYTF
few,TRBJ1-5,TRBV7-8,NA,TGTGCCAGCAGCTTACCAGGGGCGGATTGGGATCAGCCCCAGCATTTT,CASSLPGADWDQPQHF
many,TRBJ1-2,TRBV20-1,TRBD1,TGCAGTGCGCCTCTCCGGGACAGGGTACACTATGGGTACACCTTC,CSAPLRDRVHYGYTF
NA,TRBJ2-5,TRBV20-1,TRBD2,TGCAGTGCTAGAGAGAGCGGGACTAGCGGGCAAGAGACCCAGTACTTC,CSARESGTSGQETQYF
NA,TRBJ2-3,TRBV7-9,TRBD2,TGTGCCAGCAGCTTTGAGGGGACTAGCGGGGGGCAGTATTTT,CASSFEGTSGGQYF
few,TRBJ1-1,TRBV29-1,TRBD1,TGCAGCGTCGCAGGACAGGCAATGAACACTGAAGCTTTCTTT,CSVAGQAMNTEAFF
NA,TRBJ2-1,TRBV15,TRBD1,TGTGCCACCAGCAGTTCTAGAGGGACAGGAGGCAATGAGCAGTTCTTC,CATSSSRGTGGNEQFF
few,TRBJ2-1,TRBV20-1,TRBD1,TGCAGTGCTAGGTGGGACAGTTTCTCCTACAATGAGCAGTTCTTC,CSARWDSFSYNEQFF
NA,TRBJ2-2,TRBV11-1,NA,TGTGCCAGCAGTCGCCAGGAGAACACCGGGGAGCTGTTTTTT,CASSRQENTGELFF
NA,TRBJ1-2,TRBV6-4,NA,TGTGCCAGCAGTCCTGAGGGGTCCCGCTACGGCTACACCTTC,CASSPEGSRYGYTF
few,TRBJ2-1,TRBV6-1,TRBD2,TGTGCCAGCAAACTAGCGGGCTACAATGAGCAGTTCTTC,CASKLAGYNEQFF
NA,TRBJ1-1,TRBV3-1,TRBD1,TGTGCCAGCAGCCAGGGGACAGGGGAGACGAGAGCTTTCTTT,CASSQGTGETRAFF
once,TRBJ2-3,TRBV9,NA,TGTGCCAGCAGCGTAGATTTGGGAGCGGATACGCAGTATTTT,CASSVDLGADTQYF
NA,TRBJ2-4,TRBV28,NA,TGTGCCAGCAGTTCCCAGGGGGCTAGCGGGCTCAACATTCAGTACTTC,CASSSQGASGLNIQYF
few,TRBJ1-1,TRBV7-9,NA,TGTGCCAGCAGCTTGCAGAGCACTGAAGCTTTCTTT,CASSLQSTEAFF
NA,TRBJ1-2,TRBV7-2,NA,TGTGCCAGCAGCTTAGCGGTTGGCAGGGCAGGTGGCTACACCTTC,CASSLAVGRAGGYTF
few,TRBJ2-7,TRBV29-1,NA,TGCAGCGTTGAACCAGAGGGAAAATACGAGCAGTACTTC,CSVEPEGKYEQYF
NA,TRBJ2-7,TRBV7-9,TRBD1,TGTGCCAGCAGCTTAGCCCATCAAGGGGGCCACGAGCAGTACTTC,CASSLAHQGGHEQYF
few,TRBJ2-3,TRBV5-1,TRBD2,TGCGCCAGCAGCTCATATGGACTAGCGGGGGCCACAGATACGCAGTATTTT,CASSSYGLAGATDTQYF